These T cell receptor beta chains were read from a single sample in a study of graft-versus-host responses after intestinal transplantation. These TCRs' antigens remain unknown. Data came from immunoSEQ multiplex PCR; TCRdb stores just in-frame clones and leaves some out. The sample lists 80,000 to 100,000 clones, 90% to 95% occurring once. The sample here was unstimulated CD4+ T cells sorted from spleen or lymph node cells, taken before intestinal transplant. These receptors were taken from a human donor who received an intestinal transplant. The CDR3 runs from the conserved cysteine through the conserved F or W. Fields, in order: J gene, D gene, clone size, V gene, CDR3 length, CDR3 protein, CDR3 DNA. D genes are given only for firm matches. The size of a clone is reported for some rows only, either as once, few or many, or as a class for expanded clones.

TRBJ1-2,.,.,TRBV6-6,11,CATDKNYGYTF,TGTGCCACTGACAAAAACTATGGCTACACCTTC
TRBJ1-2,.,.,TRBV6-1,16,CASSDPIGRAIYGYTF,TGTGCCAGCAGTGACCCCATTGGCAGGGCGATCTATGGCTACACCTTC
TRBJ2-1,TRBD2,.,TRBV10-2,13,CASGGTIDNEQFF,TGCGCCAGTGGAGGGACTATTGACAATGAGCAGTTCTTC
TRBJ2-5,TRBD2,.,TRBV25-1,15,CASRTSGRGGETQYF,TGTGCCAGCAGGACTAGCGGGAGGGGGGGAGAGACCCAGTACTTC
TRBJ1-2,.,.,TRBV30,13,CAWSVQGFSGYTF,TGTGCCTGGAGTGTTCAGGGCTTTAGTGGCTACACCTTC
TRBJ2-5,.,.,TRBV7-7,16,CASSLDYRVGLETQYF,TGTGCCAGCAGCTTAGATTACAGGGTGGGTTTGGAGACCCAGTACTTC
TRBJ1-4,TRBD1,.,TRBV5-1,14,CASSSGQINEKLFF,TGCGCCAGCAGCTCGGGACAGATCAACGAGAAACTGTTTTTT
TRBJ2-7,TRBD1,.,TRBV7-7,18,CASSLVLVVGGPPYEQYF,TGTGCCAGCAGCTTAGTCTTGGTAGTAGGGGGCCCCCCCTACGAGCAGTACTTC
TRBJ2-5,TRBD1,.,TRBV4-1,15,CASSHGPTGGETQYF,TGCGCCAGCAGCCATGGCCCGACAGGGGGAGAGACCCAGTACTTC
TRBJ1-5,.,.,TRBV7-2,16,CASSFTGTQQWQPQHF,TGTGCCAGCAGCTTTACCGGGACACAACAATGGCAGCCCCAGCATTTT
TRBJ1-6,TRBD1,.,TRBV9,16,CASSSPDRGHNSPLHF,TGTGCCAGCAGCTCACCCGACAGGGGCCATAATTCACCCCTCCACTTT
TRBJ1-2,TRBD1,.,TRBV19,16,CASRRGQGSGGYGYTF,TGTGCCAGTAGAAGGGGACAGGGTTCGGGGGGCTATGGCTACACCTTC
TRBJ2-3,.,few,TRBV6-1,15,CASRVTPSSTDTQYF,TGTGCCAGCAGGGTGACACCATCTAGCACAGATACGCAGTATTTT
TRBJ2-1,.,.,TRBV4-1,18,CASSQGGGMAGQYNEQFF,TGCGCCAGCAGCCAGGGAGGGGGAATGGCGGGACAATACAATGAGCAGTTCTTC
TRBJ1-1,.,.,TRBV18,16,CASSPTQPHMTSEAFF,TGTGCCAGCTCACCGACTCAGCCCCATATGACCAGTGAAGCTTTCTTT
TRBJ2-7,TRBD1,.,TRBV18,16,CASSPLRGQGAAEQYF,TGTGCCAGCTCACCACTGCGGGGACAGGGCGCTGCCGAGCAGTACTTC